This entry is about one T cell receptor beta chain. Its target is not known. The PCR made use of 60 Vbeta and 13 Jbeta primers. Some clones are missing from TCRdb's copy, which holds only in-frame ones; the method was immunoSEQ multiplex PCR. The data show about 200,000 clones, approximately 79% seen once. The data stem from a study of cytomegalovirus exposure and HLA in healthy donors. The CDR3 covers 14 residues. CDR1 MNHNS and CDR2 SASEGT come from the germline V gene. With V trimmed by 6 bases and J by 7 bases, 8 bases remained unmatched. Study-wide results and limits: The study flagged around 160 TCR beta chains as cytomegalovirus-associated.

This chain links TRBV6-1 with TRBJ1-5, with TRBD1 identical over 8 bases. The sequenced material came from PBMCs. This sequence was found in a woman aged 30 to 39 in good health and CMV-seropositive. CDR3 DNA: TGTGCCAGCAGCCCGACAGGGGTAAGACAGCCCCAGCATTTT. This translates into CASSPTGVRQPQHF.